Sequencing of this T cell receptor beta chain was carried out in a study of blood T cell repertoires in COVID-19. TCRdb's table, derived via immunoSEQ multiplex PCR, lists solely in-frame clones and lacks some. The table records about 180,000 clones, more than 80% of them present only once. In regard to this clone: Germline is not matched at one junction end, which may reflect a read error.

This CDR3 contains 16 residues. Germline V gene sequence: CDR1 LNHDA, CDR2 SQIVND (reference sequence). Sequencing used PBMCs or T cells enriched from blood (not recorded which). The rearrangement joins TRBV19 to TRBJ2-7; D might be TRBD1 (5 bases). The receptor's source is a man in his forties who had recovered from COVID-19. The CDR3 reads CASSLETEIETNEQYF. CDR3 bases: TGTGCCAGTAGTCTAGAGACAGAAATTGAAACTAACGAGCAGTACTTC.